The present entry profiles one T cell receptor (beta chain) with its context. The sample belongs to a study of blood T cell repertoires in COVID-19. Profiled with immunoSEQ multiplex PCR; TCRdb holds only in-frame clones, not every one. Here the sample spans some 240,000 clones, approximately 78% being singletons. This CDR3 contains 13 residues. Germline values: CDR1 SEHNR, CDR2 FQNEAQ (reference sequence). V was pared by 4 bases and J by 8 bases, with 5 bases of the junction left unmatched. Source material: peripheral blood. The chain combines TRBV7-9 with TRBJ2-1; 7 bases map to TRBD1. This TCR was sampled from a woman aged 60 to 75 with active or convalescent COVID-19. The CDR3 sequence is CASSSTGVHEQFF. Written as DNA, the CDR3 is TGTGCCAGCAGCTCCACAGGGGTGCATGAGCAGTTCTTC.